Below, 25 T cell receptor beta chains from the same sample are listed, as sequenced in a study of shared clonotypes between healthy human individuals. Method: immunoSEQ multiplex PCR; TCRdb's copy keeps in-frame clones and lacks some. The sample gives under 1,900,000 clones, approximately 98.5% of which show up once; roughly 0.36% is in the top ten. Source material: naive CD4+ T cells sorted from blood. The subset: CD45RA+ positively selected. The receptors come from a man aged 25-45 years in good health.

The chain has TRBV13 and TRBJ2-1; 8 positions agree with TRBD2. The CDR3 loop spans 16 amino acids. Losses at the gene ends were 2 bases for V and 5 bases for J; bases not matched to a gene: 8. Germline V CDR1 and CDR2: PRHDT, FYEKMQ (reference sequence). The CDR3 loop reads CASSLFLLAGHNEQFF. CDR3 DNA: TGTGCCAGCAGCTTATTCCTGCTAGCGGGTCACAATGAGCAGTTCTTC.

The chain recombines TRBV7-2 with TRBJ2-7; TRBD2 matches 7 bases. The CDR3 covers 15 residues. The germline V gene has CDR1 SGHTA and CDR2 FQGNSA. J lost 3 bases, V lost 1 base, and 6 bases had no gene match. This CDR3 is CASSLVPSGLYEQYF. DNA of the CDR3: TGTGCCAGCAGCTTAGTGCCTAGCGGACTCTACGAGCAGTACTTC.

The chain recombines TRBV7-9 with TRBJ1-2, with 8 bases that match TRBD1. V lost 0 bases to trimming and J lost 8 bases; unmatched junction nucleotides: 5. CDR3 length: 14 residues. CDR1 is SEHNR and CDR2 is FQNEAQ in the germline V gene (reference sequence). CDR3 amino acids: CASSLADRGPGYTF. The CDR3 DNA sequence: TGTGCCAGCAGCTTAGCCGACAGGGGTCCGGGCTACACCTTC.

The CDR3 DNA reads TGTGCCAGCAGCCGACTCCCTCAAGAGACCCAGTACTTC. Translating gives CASSRLPQETQYF. The chain couples TRBV2 to TRBJ2-5; no definite D call. This CDR3 contains 13 residues. The V end was cut by 6 bases, the J end by 2 bases, with 10 bases between. Germline-derived CDR1 and CDR2 are SNHLY and FYNNEI.

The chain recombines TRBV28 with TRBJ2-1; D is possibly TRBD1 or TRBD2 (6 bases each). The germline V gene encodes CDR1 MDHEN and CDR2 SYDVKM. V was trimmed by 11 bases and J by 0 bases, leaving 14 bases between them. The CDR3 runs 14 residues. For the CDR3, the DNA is TGTGCCGGAGGCCGGGGGCTCTCCTACAATGAGCAGTTCTTC. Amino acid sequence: CAGGRGLSYNEQFF.

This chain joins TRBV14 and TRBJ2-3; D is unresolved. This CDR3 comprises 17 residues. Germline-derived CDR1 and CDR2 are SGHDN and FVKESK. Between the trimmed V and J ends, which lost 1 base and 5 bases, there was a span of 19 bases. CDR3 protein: CASSQGRDFYLRDTQYF. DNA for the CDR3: TGTGCCAGCAGCCAAGGTCGAGACTTCTACTTGAGAGATACGCAGTATTTT.

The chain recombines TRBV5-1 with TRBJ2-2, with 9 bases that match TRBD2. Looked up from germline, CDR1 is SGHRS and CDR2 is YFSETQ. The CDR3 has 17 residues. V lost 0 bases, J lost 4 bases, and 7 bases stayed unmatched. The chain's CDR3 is CASSLDSGRSGTGELFF. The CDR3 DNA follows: TGCGCCAGCAGCTTGGACAGCGGGAGGAGTGGCACCGGGGAGCTGTTTTTT.

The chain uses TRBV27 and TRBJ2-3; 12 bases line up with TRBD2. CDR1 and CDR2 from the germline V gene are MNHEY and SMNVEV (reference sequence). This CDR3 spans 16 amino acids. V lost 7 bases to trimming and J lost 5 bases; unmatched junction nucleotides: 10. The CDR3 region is CASNGLAGSGIDTQYF. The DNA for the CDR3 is TGTGCCAGCAACGGACTAGCGGGATCTGGAATAGATACGCAGTATTTT.

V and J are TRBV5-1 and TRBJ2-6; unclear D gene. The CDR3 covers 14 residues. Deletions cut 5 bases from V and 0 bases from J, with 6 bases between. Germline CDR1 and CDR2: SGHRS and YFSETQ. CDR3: CASREGSGANVLTF. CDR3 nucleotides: TGCGCCAGCAGGGAAGGCTCTGGGGCCAACGTCCTGACTTTC. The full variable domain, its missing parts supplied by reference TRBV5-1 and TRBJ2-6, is KAGVTQTPRYLIKTRGQQVTLSCSPISGHRSVSWYQQTPGQGLQFLFEYFSETQRNKGNFPGRFSGRQFSNSRSEMNVSTLELGDSALYLCASREGSGANVLTFGAGSRLTVL.

This chain's CDR3 is CASSLVVSGYNEQFF. Written as DNA, the CDR3 is TGTGCCAGCAGCTTGGTTGTTAGCGGCTACAATGAGCAGTTCTTC. This chain links TRBV5-6 with TRBJ2-1; D perhaps matches TRBD2 (6 bases). The CDR3 is 15 amino acids. CDR1 is SGHDT and CDR2 is YYEEEE in the germline V gene. Trimming left V 0 bases short and J 3 bases short, with 10 bases between.

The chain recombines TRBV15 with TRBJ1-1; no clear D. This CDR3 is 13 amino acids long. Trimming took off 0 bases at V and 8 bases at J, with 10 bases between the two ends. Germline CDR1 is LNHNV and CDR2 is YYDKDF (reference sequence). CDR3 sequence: CATSRDWAEEAFF. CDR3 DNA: TGTGCCACCAGCAGAGACTGGGCGGAGGAAGCTTTCTTT.

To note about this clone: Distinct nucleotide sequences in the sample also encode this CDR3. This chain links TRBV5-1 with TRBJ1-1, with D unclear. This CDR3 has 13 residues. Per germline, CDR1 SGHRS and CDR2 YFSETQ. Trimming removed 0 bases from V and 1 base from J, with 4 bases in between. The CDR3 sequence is CASSLGGNTEAFF. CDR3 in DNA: TGCGCCAGCAGCTTGGGCGGGAACACTGAAGCTTTCTTT.

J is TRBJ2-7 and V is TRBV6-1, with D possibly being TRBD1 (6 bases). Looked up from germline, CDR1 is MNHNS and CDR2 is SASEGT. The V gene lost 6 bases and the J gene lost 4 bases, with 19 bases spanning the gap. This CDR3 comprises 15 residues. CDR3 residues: CASRPKGDIRYEQYF. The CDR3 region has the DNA TGTGCCAGCAGGCCTAAGGGGGACATAAGATACGAGCAGTACTTC.

The CDR3 region has the DNA TGCGCCAGCAGCCAAGATATAAGTCTAGCGGGTGAGAACACCGGGGAGCTGTTTTTT. It is translated as CASSQDISLAGENTGELFF. J is TRBJ2-2 and V is TRBV4-3; 8 bases are a match to TRBD2. The germline CDR1 and CDR2 sequences are LGHNA and YSLEER. The length of the CDR3 is 19 residues. V shed 0 bases and J 1 base; nucleotides not matched to a gene: 10.

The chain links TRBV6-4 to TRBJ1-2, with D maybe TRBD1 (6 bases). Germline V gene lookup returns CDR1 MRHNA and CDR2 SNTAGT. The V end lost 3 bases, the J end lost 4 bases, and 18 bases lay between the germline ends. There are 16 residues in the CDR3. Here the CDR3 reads CASSEGPGDGVYGYTF. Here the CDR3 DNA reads TGTGCCAGCAGTGAGGGTCCAGGGGATGGGGTCTATGGCTACACCTTC.

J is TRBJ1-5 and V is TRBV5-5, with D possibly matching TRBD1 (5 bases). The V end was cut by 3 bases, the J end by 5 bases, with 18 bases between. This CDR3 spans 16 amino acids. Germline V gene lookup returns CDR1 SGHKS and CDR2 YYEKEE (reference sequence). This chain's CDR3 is CASSSSRGGRDQPQHF. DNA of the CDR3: TGTGCCAGCAGCTCCTCCCGGGGGGGACGTGATCAGCCCCAGCATTTT.

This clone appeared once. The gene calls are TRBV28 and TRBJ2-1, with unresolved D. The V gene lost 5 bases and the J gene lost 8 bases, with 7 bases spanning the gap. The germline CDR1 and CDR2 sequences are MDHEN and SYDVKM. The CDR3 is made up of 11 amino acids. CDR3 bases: TGTGCCAGCAGTCAGTTGGATGAGCAGTTCTTC. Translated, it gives CASSQLDEQFF. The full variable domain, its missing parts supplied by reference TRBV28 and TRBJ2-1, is DVKVTQSSRYLVKRTGEKVFLECVQDMDHENMFWYRQDPGLGLRLIYFSYDVKMKEKGDIPEGYSVSREKKERFSLILESASTNQTSMYLCASSQLDEQFFGPGTRLTVL.

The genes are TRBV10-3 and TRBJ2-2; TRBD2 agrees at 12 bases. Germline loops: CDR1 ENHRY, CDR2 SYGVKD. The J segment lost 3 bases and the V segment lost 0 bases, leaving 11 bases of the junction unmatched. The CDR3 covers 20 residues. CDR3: CAISESSMTSGRRDTGELFF. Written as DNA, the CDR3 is TGTGCCATCAGTGAGTCTTCGATGACTAGCGGGAGACGGGACACCGGGGAGCTGTTTTTT.

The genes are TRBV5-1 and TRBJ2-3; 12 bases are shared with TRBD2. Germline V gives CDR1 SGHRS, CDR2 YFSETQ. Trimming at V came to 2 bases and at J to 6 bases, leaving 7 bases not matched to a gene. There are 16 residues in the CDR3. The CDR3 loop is CASSFLAGGVADTQYF. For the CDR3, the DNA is TGCGCCAGCAGCTTTCTAGCGGGAGGGGTTGCCGATACGCAGTATTTT. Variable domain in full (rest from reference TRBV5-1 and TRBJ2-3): KAGVTQTPRYLIKTRGQQVTLSCSPISGHRSVSWYQQTPGQGLQFLFEYFSETQRNKGNFPGRFSGRQFSNSRSEMNVSTLELGDSALYLCASSFLAGGVADTQYFGPGTRLTVL.

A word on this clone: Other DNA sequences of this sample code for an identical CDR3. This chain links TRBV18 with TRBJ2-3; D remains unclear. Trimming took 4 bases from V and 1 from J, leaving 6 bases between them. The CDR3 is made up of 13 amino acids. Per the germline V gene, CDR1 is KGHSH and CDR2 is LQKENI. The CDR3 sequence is CASSLGGTDTQYF. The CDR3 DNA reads TGTGCCAGCTCACTCGGAGGCACAGATACGCAGTATTTT. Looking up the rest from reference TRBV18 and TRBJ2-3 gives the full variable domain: NAGVMQNPRHLVRRRGQEARLRCSPMKGHSHVYWYRQLPEEGLKFMVYLQKENIIDESGMPKERFSAEFPKEGPSILRIQQVVRGDSAAYFCASSLGGTDTQYFGPGTRLTVL.

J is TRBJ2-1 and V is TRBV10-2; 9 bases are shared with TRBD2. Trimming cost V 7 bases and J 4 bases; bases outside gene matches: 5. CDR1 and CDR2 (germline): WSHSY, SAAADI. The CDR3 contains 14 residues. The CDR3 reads CASTGLANYNEQFF. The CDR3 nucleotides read TGCGCCAGCACCGGACTAGCGAATTACAATGAGCAGTTCTTC.

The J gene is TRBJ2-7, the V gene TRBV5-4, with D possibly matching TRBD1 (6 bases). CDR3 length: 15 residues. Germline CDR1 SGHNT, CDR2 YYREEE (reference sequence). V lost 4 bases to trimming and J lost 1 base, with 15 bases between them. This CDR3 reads CASSLRGRGSYEQYF. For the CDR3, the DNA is TGTGCCAGCAGCCTGAGGGGCAGGGGATCCTACGAGCAGTACTTC.

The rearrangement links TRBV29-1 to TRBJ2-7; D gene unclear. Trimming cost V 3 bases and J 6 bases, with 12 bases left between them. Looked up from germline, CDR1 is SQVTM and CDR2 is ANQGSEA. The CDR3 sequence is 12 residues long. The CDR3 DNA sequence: TGCAGCGTTGATTGGGGTATCGGCGAGCAGTACTTC. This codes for CSVDWGIGEQYF.

The CDR3 nucleotides are TGTGCCAGCAGCTGGGACAGCGGGGCCTCTGGAAACACCATATATTTT. This translates into CASSWDSGASGNTIYF. The chain joins TRBV9 to TRBJ1-3, with TRBD1 identical over 7 bases. CDR1 is SGDLS, CDR2 YYNGEE, per germline. The CDR3 consists of 16 residues. The J segment lost 0 bases and the V segment lost 4 bases, leaving 7 bases of the junction unmatched.

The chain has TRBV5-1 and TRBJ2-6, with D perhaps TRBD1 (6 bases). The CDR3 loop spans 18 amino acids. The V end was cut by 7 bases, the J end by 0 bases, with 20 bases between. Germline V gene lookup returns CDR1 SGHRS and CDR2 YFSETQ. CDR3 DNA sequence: TGCGCCAGCTCCTCCGCCGGGACACGGGGCTCTGGGGCCAACGTCCTGACTTTC. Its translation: CASSSAGTRGSGANVLTF.